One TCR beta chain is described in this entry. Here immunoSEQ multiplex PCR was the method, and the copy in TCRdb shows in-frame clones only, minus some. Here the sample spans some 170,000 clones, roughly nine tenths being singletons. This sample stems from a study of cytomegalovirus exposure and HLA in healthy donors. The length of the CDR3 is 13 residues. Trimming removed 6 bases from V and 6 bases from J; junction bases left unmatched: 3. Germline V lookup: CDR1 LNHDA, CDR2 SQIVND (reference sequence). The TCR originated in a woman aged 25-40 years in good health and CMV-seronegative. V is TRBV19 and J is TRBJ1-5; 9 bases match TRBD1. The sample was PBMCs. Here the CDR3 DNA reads TGTGCCAGTAGACAGGGGGCAGGTCAGCCCCAGCATTTT. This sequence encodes CASRQGAGQPQHF.